These 26 T cell receptor beta chains were all obtained from the same sample, sequenced in a study of identical twins. TCRdb used MiXCR to reprocess the 5' RACE reads, holding one entry per CDR3 protein. This table has 350,000 to 500,000 distinct CDR3 sequences, around 18% appearing once. The sample comprised naive T cells sorted from blood. These receptor sequences come from a middle-aged man in good health.

In this sample, this clonotype turned up a few times. V gene TRBV6-5 combines with J gene TRBJ2-3, with D possibly matching TRBD1 (5 bases). This CDR3 has 14 residues. Deletions cut 2 bases from V and 4 bases from J, with 10 bases between. CDR1 and CDR2 from the germline V gene are MNHEY and SVGAGI. The CDR3 nucleotides read TGTGCCAGCAGTTACGCCAGGGTCGCAGATACGCAGTATTTT. Translating gives CASSYARVADTQYF.

The sample holds a few counts of this clonotype. V usage is TRBV24-1 and J usage is TRBJ2-1; 9 bases match TRBD2. Germline values: CDR1 KGHDR, CDR2 SFDVKD. The CDR3 extends over 16 amino acids. The ends lost 1 base at V and 6 bases at J; junction bases unmatched: 6. CDR3 bases: TGTGCCACCAGTGATTTCGGGCTAGCGGGACTCAATGAGCAGTTCTTC. It encodes CATSDFGLAGLNEQFF.

The sample holds one count of this clonotype. The chain employs TRBV6-1 and TRBJ1-1; D unclear. This CDR3 spans 13 amino acids. V gave up 8 bases and J gave up 1 base, with 11 bases separating them. The germline gives CDR1 MNHNS, CDR2 SASEGT. DNA for the CDR3: TGTGCCAGCCGGGCGGTACAGAACACTGAAGCTTTCTTT. It yields the protein CASRAVQNTEAFF.

This clonotype was seen a few times. The chain couples TRBV6-1 to TRBJ2-3; tentatively, D is TRBD2 (6 bases). The V gene's germline CDR1 is MNHNS and CDR2 SASEGT. There are 16 residues in the CDR3. The V end lost 6 bases, the J end lost 3 bases, and 19 bases lay between the germline ends. The CDR3 region has the DNA TGTGCCAGCAGCCCCATTTGGCGGGGTTTTACAGATACGCAGTATTTT. It is translated as CASSPIWRGFTDTQYF.

This chain joins TRBV3-1 and TRBJ2-1; TRBD2 agrees at 7 bases. CDR1 is LGHDT and CDR2 is YNNKEL in the germline V gene (reference sequence). Trimming at V came to 1 base and at J to 4 bases, leaving 1 base not matched to a gene. The CDR3 spans 14 residues. The CDR3 sequence is CASSQVAGYNEQFF. CDR3 bases: TGTGCCAGCAGCCAAGTAGCGGGTTACAATGAGCAGTTCTTC.

This clonotype was seen a handful of times. The V gene is TRBV7-2, the J gene TRBJ2-5; D could derive from TRBD1 or TRBD2 (5 bases each). V lost 1 base, J lost 5 bases, and 11 bases lay in between. Germline V gene sequence: CDR1 SGHTA, CDR2 FQGNSA. CDR3 size: 14 residues. The CDR3 loop reads CASSLDGAGETQYF. CDR3 coding DNA: TGTGCCAGCAGCTTAGACGGGGCCGGGGAGACCCAGTACTTC.

The chain links TRBV5-1 to TRBJ1-1; unclear D gene. Germline lookup yields CDR1 SGHRS and CDR2 YFSETQ. Trimming took 0 bases from V and 2 from J, leaving 8 bases between them. The CDR3 totals 14 residues. The CDR3 is CASSLVLGNTEAFF. Written as DNA, the CDR3 is TGCGCCAGCAGCTTGGTTTTAGGAAACACTGAAGCTTTCTTT.

V and J are TRBV29-1 and TRBJ2-5; 11 bases fit TRBD2. Germline loops: CDR1 SQVTM, CDR2 ANQGSEA. The CDR3 is made up of 14 amino acids. V shed 7 bases, J shed 7 bases, and the junction held 11 bases outside the gene matches. The CDR3 coding sequence is TGCAGCGCAGAGATAGCGGGAGGGCCGGGGACCCAGTACTTC. Translating gives CSAEIAGGPGTQYF.

This clonotype has only one observation. A much larger clone differs from this one at a single base, so this may be a read error. The V call is TRBV19, the J call TRBJ1-5, with D possibly being TRBD1 (6 bases). This CDR3 region has 14 residues. Germline V gene sequence: CDR1 LNHDA, CDR2 SQIVND (reference sequence). CDR3 sequence reads: CASRSETGPQHQHF. The CDR3 nucleotides are TGTGCCAGTCGATCGGAGACAGGACCTCAGCACCAGCATTTT.

This clonotype was found a few times. The chain combines TRBV3-1 with TRBJ2-1; TRBD2 matches 8 bases. The germline V gene encodes CDR1 LGHDT and CDR2 YNNKEL (reference sequence). V was clipped by 3 bases and J by 9 bases; unmatched bases: 10. CDR3 length: 15 residues. The CDR3 DNA sequence: TGTGCCAGCAGCCAGATATCGGGGGGGGCGGCTGAGCAGTTCTTC. This gives the protein CASSQISGGAAEQFF.

J is TRBJ2-5 and V is TRBV28, with 11 bases lining up with TRBD1. Unmatched junction bases numbered 10, after V lost 5 bases and J lost 5 bases. The CDR3 has 16 residues. CDR1 is MDHEN and CDR2 is SYDVKM in the germline V gene. The CDR3 loop is CASSPEDRGPSETQYF. The CDR3 DNA sequence: TGTGCCAGCAGTCCAGAGGACAGGGGGCCGTCCGAGACCCAGTACTTC.

J is TRBJ2-1 and V is TRBV7-2, with unresolved D. Trimming pared 5 bases from V and 8 bases from J, leaving 16 bases between. There are 14 residues in the CDR3. The germline CDR1 and CDR2 sequences are SGHTA and FQGNSA. The CDR3 region is CASSVHRNYYEQFF. CDR3 bases: TGTGCCAGCAGCGTCCACAGAAATTACTATGAGCAGTTCTTC.

A few counts support this clonotype. This chain uses TRBV20-1 with TRBJ1-1, with a weak D call TRBD1 (5 bases). The CDR3 spans 16 residues. The germline gives CDR1 DFQATT, CDR2 SNEGSKA (reference sequence). V lost 5 bases and J 1 base, leaving 20 bases between the germline ends. CDR3 nucleotide sequence: TGCAGTGCTTGGGAACAAGGGGCTACAGGGAACACTGAAGCTTTCTTT. Its protein product is CSAWEQGATGNTEAFF.

This clonotype has a handful of counts. The chain is built from TRBV20-1 and TRBJ1-5, with 11 bases matching TRBD1. CDR3 length: 14 amino acids. V lost 6 bases to trimming and J lost 6 bases; unmatched junction nucleotides: 7. From germline, CDR1 is DFQATT and CDR2 SNEGSKA (reference sequence). DNA for the CDR3: TGCAGTGCCCGACCGGGACAGGGGGTTCAGCCCCAGCATTTT. Translation: CSARPGQGVQPQHF.

This clonotype was detected a few times. This CDR3 reads CATTGQAKLSYNEQFF. For the CDR3, the DNA is TGTGCCACCACGGGACAGGCCAAGCTCTCCTACAATGAGCAGTTCTTC. This chain uses TRBV15 with TRBJ2-1, with 8 bases that match TRBD1. Germline CDR1 and CDR2: LNHNV and YYDKDF (reference sequence). The junction had 8 bases not matched to a gene; V was cut back by 7 bases and J by 0 bases. The CDR3 contains 16 residues.

This rearrangement joins TRBV5-8 to TRBJ2-7; D possibly corresponds to TRBD2 (6 bases). This CDR3 has 15 amino acids. Trimming shortened V by 1 base and J by 6 bases, and 17 bases separated the two germline ends. Germline assignment: CDR1 SGHTS and CDR2 YDEGEE. The chain's CDR3 is CASSLSAEGRGEQYF. CDR3 in DNA: TGTGCCAGCAGCTTGTCGGCGGAGGGTAGGGGCGAGCAGTACTTC.

Only a few counts were recorded for this clonotype. The gene calls are TRBV7-9 and TRBJ2-7; TRBD1 is a possible D gene (6 bases). The CDR3 totals 15 residues. The germline V gene has CDR1 SEHNR and CDR2 FQNEAQ (reference sequence). V was pared by 5 bases and J by 2 bases, with 16 bases between. This chain's CDR3 is CASSKVEDSTYEQYF. In DNA form, the CDR3 reads TGTGCCAGCAGCAAAGTCGAGGACAGTACCTACGAGCAGTACTTC. The full variable domain, completed using reference TRBV7-9 and TRBJ2-7, is DTGVSQNPRHKITKRGQNVTFRCDPISEHNRLYWYRQTLGQGPEFLTYFQNEAQLEKSRLLSDRFSAERPKGSFSTLEIQRTEQGDSAMYLCASSKVEDSTYEQYFGPGTRLTVT.

The chain couples TRBV20-1 to TRBJ1-1; tentatively, D is TRBD1 (5 bases). This CDR3 contains 12 residues. Germline V gene lookup returns CDR1 DFQATT and CDR2 SNEGSKA (reference sequence). Trimming left V 6 bases short and J 10 bases short, with 18 bases between. This CDR3 reads CSAPGAVGGAFF. As DNA, the CDR3 is TGCAGTGCCCCGGGCGCGGTGGGGGGAGCTTTCTTT.

The genes are TRBV5-5 and TRBJ2-1; D unclear. CDR1 and CDR2 (germline): SGHKS, YYEKEE (reference sequence). CDR3 size: 15 residues. Deletions cut 0 bases from V and 4 bases from J, with 11 bases between. CDR3 coding DNA: TGTGCCAGCAGCTTGGTCCTACCGGCTTACAATGAGCAGTTCTTC. This translates into CASSLVLPAYNEQFF.

This sequence joins TRBV4-1 and TRBJ2-5; 10 nucleotides match TRBD2. J gave up 3 bases and V 0 bases, and 4 bases lay outside the gene matches. The CDR3 extends over 16 amino acids. CDR1 and CDR2 (germline): MGHRA, YSYEKL. The CDR3 DNA sequence: TGCGCCAGCAGCCAAGATCCAGCGGGGGGGAAAGAGACCCAGTACTTC. This gives the protein CASSQDPAGGKETQYF.

This clonotype was observed a handful of times. The gene calls are TRBV12-3 or TRBV12-4 and TRBJ2-7, with 12 bases lining up with TRBD2. This CDR3 comprises 15 residues. J was trimmed by 5 bases and V by 6 bases; bases with no gene match: 8. This CDR3 is CASSSRTSGKHEQYF. In nucleotides, the CDR3 is TGTGCCAGCAGCAGCAGGACTAGCGGGAAACACGAGCAGTACTTC.

This sequence joins TRBV30 and TRBJ2-7; 7 bases fit TRBD1. Per germline, CDR1 GTSNPN and CDR2 SVGIG (reference sequence). This CDR3 has 15 residues. Germline trimming cut 2 bases from V and 2 bases from J; bases unmatched to any gene: 9. CDR3 region: CAWSTRTGRTYEQYF. Written as DNA, the CDR3 is TGTGCCTGGAGTACTCGGACAGGCAGAACCTACGAGCAGTACTTC.

This clonotype was observed a handful of times. The CDR3 region is CATGTSGRAGNEQFF. For the CDR3, the DNA is TGTGCCACTGGGACTAGCGGGAGGGCAGGCAATGAGCAGTTCTTC. The J gene is TRBJ2-1, the V gene TRBV10-3; 16 bases match TRBD2. The CDR3 loop spans 15 amino acids. Germline V gene sequence: CDR1 ENHRY, CDR2 SYGVKD. Unmatched junction bases numbered 6, after V lost 10 bases and J lost 6 bases.

This clonotype was seen a handful of times. The CDR3 sequence: CASSLGQRRARMVDEQYF. The CDR3 coding sequence is TGTGCCAGCAGTCTGGGACAACGCCGGGCTAGGATGGTAGATGAGCAGTACTTC. This chain links TRBV12-3 or TRBV12-4 with TRBJ2-7; TRBD1 might be the D (6 bases). The CDR3 runs 18 residues. The germline V and J ends were trimmed by 5 bases and 7 bases, with 30 bases remaining between them.

The chain carries TRBV6-1 and TRBJ1-1, with TRBD1 matching 9 bases. The junction had 7 bases not matched to a gene; V was cut back by 5 bases and J by 0 bases. Germline loops: CDR1 MNHNS, CDR2 SASEGT. The CDR3 contains 16 residues. The CDR3 DNA reads as TGTGCCAGCAGTATGGACAGGGGAGATATGAACACTGAAGCTTTCTTT. Encoded protein: CASSMDRGDMNTEAFF.

This clonotype has at least ten counts. V and J are TRBV7-2 and TRBJ2-2, with a weak D call TRBD2 (5 bases). The CDR3 totals 14 residues. Between the trimmed V and J ends, which lost 2 bases and 6 bases, there was a span of 10 bases. CDR1 is SGHTA, CDR2 FQGNSA, per germline. The CDR3 DNA reads TGTGCCAGCAGCTTATTCGACTATCCCGGGGAGCTGTTTTTT. Translating gives CASSLFDYPGELFF.